This TCR beta chain was recorded in a study of cytomegalovirus exposure and HLA in healthy donors. From germline, CDR1 is SGHAT and CDR2 FQNNGV. The CDR3 runs 14 residues. V was clipped by 2 bases and J by 4 bases; unmatched bases: 4. Primers for the PCR totalled 60 Vbeta and 13 Jbeta. Clones were read by immunoSEQ multiplex PCR, and TCRdb kept only the in-frame ones, dropping some. The sample carries fewer than 150,000 clones, 74% recorded once. This TCR derives from a woman aged 45 to 65 in good health and CMV-seropositive. Sequences were obtained from PBMCs. The chain is built from TRBV11-2 and TRBJ1-1; TRBD1 agrees at 7 bases. CDR3 coding DNA: TGTGCCAGCAGCTTAACGACAGGGTCCACTGAAGCTTTCTTT. Translation gives CASSLTTGSTEAFF.